The subject of this entry is one T cell receptor beta chain. What it recognizes is unknown. PCR involved 60 Vbeta and 13 Jbeta primers. The repertoire was sequenced with immunoSEQ multiplex PCR; TCRdb's copy has only in-frame clones and lacks some. This sample has 160,000 or so clones, with 70% to 80% found just once. This entry is derived from a study of cytomegalovirus exposure and HLA in healthy donors. This CDR3 contains 14 residues. CDR1 and CDR2 (germline): SGHRS, YFSETQ. V was shortened by 5 bases and J by 2 bases, with 13 bases between the two germline ends. Notes on the study in general: Several top significant clusters appeared, in a later analysis, to be linked to common viral pathogens.

The receptor was derived from a woman aged 40 to 50 in good health and CMV-seronegative. The rearrangement links TRBV5-1 to TRBJ1-1; tentative D call: TRBD1 (5 bases). The specimen was PBMCs. The CDR3 reads CASSYTGLNTEAFF. The CDR3 region has the DNA TGCGCCAGCAGTTACACAGGTCTCAACACTGAAGCTTTCTTT. Combining the CDR3 with reference TRBV5-1 and TRBJ1-1 gives the whole variable domain KAGVTQTPRYLIKTRGQQVTLSCSPISGHRSVSWYQQTPGQGLQFLFEYFSETQRNKGNFPGRFSGRQFSNSRSEMNVSTLELGDSALYLCASSYTGLNTEAFFGQGTRLTVV.